This T cell receptor (beta chain) was profiled in a study of blood T cell repertoires in COVID-19. CDR3 length: 16 amino acids. In germline, CDR1 is LGHDT, CDR2 YNNKEL (reference sequence). J gave up 9 bases and V 0 bases, and 11 bases lay outside the gene matches. Per the study methods: Cell counts per sample came from amplifying reference gene primers. The protocol was immunoSEQ multiplex PCR, while the TCRdb copy is restricted to in-frame clones and leaves out a portion. V and J calls and clone size are copied from that table; D and trimming were computed from the DNA. Among approximately 200,000 clones listed, about 90% were seen once.

The receptor was derived from a woman in her 30s who had recovered from COVID-19. The V call is TRBV3-1 (or the pseudogene TRBV3-2), the J call TRBJ2-1, with 7 nucleotides matching TRBD2. The material sequenced was PBMCs or T cells enriched from blood (not recorded which). The DNA of the CDR3 is TGTGCCAGCAGCCAAGATCCCGGACTAGAACTTGGTGAGCAGTTCTTC. Translated: CASSQDPGLELGEQFF.